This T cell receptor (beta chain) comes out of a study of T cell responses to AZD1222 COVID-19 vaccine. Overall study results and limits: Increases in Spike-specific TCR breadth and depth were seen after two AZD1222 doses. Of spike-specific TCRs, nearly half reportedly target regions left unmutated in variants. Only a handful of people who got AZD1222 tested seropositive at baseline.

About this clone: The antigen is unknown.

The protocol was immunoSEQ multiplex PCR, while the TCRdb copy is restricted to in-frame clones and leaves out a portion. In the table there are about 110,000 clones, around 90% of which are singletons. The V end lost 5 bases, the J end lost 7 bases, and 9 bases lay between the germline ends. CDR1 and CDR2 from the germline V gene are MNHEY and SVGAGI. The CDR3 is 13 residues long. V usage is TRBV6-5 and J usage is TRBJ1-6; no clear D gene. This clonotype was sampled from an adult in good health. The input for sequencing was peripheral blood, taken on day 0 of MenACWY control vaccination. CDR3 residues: CASSLKRNSPLHF. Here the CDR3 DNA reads TGTGCCAGCAGTCTGAAAAGGAATTCACCCCTCCACTTT.